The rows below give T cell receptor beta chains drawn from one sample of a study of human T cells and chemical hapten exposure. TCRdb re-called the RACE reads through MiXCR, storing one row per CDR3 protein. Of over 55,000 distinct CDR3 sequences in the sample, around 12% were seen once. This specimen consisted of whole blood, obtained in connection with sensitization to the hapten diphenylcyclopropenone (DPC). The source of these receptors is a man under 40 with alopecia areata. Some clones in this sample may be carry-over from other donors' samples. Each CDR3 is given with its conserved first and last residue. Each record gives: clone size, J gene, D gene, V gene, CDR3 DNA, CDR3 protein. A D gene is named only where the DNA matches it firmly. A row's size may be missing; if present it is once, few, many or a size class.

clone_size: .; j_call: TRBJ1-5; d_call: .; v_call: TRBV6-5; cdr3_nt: TGTGCCAGCAGTCCCCTAGGGGGGCCAAATCAGCCCCAGCATTTT; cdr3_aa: CASSPLGGPNQPQHF
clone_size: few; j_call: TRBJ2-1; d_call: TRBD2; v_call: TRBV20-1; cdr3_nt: TGCAGTGCTAGAGGGCCTAGCGGGGGGGCAGGCTACAATGAGCAGTTCTTC; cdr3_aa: CSARGPSGGAGYNEQFF
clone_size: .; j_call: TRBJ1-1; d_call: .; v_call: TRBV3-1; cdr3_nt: TGTGCCAGCAGCCAAGAAGGCGGAACAGGAGGCACTGAAGCTTTCTTT; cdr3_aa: CASSQEGGTGGTEAFF
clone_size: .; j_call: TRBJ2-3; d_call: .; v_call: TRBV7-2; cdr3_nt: TGTGCCAGCAGCTTAGCCCCGGTTACAGATACGCAGTATTTT; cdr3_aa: CASSLAPVTDTQYF
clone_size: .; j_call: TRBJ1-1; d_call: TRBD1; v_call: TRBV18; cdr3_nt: TGTGCCAGCTCACCATTCGACAGGGGGATGAACACTGAAGCTTTCTTT; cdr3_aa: CASSPFDRGMNTEAFF
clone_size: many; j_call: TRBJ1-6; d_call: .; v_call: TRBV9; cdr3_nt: TGTGCCAGCAGCGGAGGGGCTGGCTATAATTCACCCCTCCACTTT; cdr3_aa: CASSGGAGYNSPLHF
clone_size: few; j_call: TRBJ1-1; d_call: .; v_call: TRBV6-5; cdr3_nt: TGTGCCAGCAGTTACTCGAGCCGTATGGGGGCTGAAGCTTTCTTT; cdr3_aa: CASSYSSRMGAEAFF
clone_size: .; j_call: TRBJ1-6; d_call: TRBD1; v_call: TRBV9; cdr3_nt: TGTGCCAGCAGCGTAGCGTCCGGGACAGTCGGCTCACCCCTCCACTTT; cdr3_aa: CASSVASGTVGSPLHF
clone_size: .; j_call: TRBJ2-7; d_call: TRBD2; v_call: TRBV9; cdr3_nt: TGTGCCAGCAGCGCCGGACTAGCGCCTCACGAGCAGTACTTC; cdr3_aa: CASSAGLAPHEQYF
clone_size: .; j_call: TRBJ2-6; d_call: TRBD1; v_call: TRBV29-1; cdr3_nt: TGCAGCGTCTCAAGGGACAGGGACTCTGGGGCCAACGTCCTGACTTTC; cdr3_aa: CSVSRDRDSGANVLTF
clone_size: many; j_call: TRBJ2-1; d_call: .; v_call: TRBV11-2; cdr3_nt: TGTGCCAGCAGCTTACTTCCCGGGCGGACTTCCTACAATGAGCAGTTCTTC; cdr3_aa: CASSLLPGRTSYNEQFF
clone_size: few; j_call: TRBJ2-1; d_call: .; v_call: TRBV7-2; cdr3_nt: TGTGCCAGCAGCGGACTACGGAGGGTCGAGCAGTTCTTC; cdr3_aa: CASSGLRRVEQFF
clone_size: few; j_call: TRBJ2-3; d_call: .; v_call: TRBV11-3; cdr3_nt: TGTGCCAGCAGCTCTCGGCGGGGTCGCGCGCAGTATTTT; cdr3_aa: CASSSRRGRAQYF
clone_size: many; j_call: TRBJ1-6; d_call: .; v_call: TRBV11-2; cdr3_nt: TGTGCCAGCAGCTATCGCCCGAATTCACCCCTCCACTTT; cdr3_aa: CASSYRPNSPLHF
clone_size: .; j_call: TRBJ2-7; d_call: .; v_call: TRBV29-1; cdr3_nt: TGCAGCGTTGACAGGCCCGGCTCCTACGAGCAGTACTTC; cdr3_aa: CSVDRPGSYEQYF
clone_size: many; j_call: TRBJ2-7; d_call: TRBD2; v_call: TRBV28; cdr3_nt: TGTGCCAGCGGGACTAGCGCTTCCTACGAGCAGTACTTC; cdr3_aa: CASGTSASYEQYF
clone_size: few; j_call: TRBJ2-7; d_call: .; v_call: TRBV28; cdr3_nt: TGTGCCAGCAGTGGGGGGCGAGGATTCGGCTACGAGCAGTACTTC; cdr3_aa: CASSGGRGFGYEQYF
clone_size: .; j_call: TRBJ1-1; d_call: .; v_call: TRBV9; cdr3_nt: TGTGCCAGCAGCCCCTACTTAGGGGCTAAAACGAACACTGAAGCTTTCTTT; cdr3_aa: CASSPYLGAKTNTEAFF
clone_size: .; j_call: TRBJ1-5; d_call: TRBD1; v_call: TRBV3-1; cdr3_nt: TGTGCCAGCAGCCCCAATGGGGACAGCCGTAATCAGCCCCAGCATTTT; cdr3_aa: CASSPNGDSRNQPQHF
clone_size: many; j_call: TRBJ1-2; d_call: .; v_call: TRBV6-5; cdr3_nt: TGTGCCAGCAGTTACTCGATCCGGCAGGGTGCTTTGAGGGGCTACACCTTC; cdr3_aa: CASSYSIRQGALRGYTF
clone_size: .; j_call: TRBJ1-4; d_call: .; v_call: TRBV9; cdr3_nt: TGTGCCAGCAGCGTAAACCCAGGGGTCTCCAGTGAAAAACTGTTTTTT; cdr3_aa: CASSVNPGVSSEKLFF
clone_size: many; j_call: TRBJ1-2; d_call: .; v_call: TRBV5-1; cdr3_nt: TGCGCCAGCAGCTTGGACGGGGCGGACTATGGCTACACCTTC; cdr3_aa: CASSLDGADYGYTF
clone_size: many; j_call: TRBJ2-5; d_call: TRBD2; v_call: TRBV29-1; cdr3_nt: TGCAGCGGCAGACTAGCGGGTAAAGAGACCCAGTACTTC; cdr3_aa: CSGRLAGKETQYF
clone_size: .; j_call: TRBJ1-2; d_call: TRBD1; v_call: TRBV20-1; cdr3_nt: TGCAGTGCTAGAGCAGGGGGAGACTATGGCTACACCTTC; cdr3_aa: CSARAGGDYGYTF
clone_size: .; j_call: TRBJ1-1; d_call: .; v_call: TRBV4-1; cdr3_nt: TGCGCCAGCAGCCTTAGAGGGCCAGGGCCAGAAGCTTTCTTT; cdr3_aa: CASSLRGPGPEAFF
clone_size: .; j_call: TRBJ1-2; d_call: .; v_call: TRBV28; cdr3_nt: TGTGCCAGCAGGTCCCAGGGTGCCTATGGCTACACCTTC; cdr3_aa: CASRSQGAYGYTF
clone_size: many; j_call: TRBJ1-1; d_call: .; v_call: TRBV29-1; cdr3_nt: TGCAGCGTTCCTCCCCCCGAAGCTTTCTTT; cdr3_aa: CSVPPPEAFF
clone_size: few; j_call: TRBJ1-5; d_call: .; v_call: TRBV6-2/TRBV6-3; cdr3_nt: TGTGCCAGCACTCCTACGGGCGATCAGCCCCAGCATTTT; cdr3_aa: CASTPTGDQPQHF
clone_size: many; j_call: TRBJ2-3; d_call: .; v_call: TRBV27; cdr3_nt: TGTGCCAGCATGGGGGCCCACACAGATACGCAGTATTTT; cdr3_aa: CASMGAHTDTQYF
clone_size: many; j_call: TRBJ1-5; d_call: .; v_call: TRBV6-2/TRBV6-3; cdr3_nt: TGTGCCAGCAGCTACCGGGCCCCTGGTTGGAGCAATCAGCCCCAGCATTTT; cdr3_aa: CASSYRAPGWSNQPQHF
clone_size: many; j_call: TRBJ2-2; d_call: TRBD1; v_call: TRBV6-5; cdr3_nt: TGTGCCAGCAGTCACCCTCCCGACAGGGGGGCCACCGGGGAGCTGTTTTTT; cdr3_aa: CASSHPPDRGATGELFF
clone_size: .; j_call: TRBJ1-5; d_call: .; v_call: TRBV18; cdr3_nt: TGTGCCAGCTCAGCTCGAGGCGGGACTCAGCATTTT; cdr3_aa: CASSARGGTQHF
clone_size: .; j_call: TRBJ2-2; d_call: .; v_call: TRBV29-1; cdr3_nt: TGCAGCGTTGAACGACAGCTGAACACCGGGGAGCTGTTTTTT; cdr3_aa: CSVERQLNTGELFF
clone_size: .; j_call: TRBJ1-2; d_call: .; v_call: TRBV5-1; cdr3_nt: TGCGCCAGCAACGCAGACACGGATAACTATGGCTACACCTTC; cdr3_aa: CASNADTDNYGYTF
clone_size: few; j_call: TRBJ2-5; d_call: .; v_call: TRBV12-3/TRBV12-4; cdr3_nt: TGTGCCAGCAGTTTATCTGGAAGCCAAGAGACCCAGTACTTC; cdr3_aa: CASSLSGSQETQYF
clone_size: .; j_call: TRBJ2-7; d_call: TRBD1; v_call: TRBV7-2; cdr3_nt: TGTGCCAGCAGCTTAGGTGGCAGGGGGTCCTACGAGCAGTACTTC; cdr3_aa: CASSLGGRGSYEQYF
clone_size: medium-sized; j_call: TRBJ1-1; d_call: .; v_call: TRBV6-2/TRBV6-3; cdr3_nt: TGTGCCAGCAGCCTGGGGCAGGGGCCGACTGAAGCTTTCTTT; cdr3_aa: CASSLGQGPTEAFF
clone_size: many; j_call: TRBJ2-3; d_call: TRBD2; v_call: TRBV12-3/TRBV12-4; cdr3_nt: TGTGCCAGCAGTTTACCGGGACTAAAGGGCACAGATACGCAGTATTTT; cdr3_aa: CASSLPGLKGTDTQYF
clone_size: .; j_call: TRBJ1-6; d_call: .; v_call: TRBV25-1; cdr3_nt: TGTGCCAGCAGTGAAGGGGCACGGAATTCACCCCTCCACTTT; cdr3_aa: CASSEGARNSPLHF
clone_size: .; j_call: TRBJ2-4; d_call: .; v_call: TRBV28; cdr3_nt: TGTGCCAGCAGTTTATTACAGGGTAAAAACATTCAGTACTTC; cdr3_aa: CASSLLQGKNIQYF
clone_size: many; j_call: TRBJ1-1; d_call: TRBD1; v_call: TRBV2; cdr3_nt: TGTGCCAGCAATGACAGGGGGCTGAACACTGAAGCTTTCTTT; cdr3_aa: CASNDRGLNTEAFF
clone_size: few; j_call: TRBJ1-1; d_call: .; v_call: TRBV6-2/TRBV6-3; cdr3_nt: TGTGCCAGCAGTTTCGACATTAACACTGAAGCTTTCTTT; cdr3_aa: CASSFDINTEAFF
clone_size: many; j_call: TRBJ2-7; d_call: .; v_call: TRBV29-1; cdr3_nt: TGCAGCCCACCTTCCTACGAGCAGTACTTC; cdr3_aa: CSPPSYEQYF
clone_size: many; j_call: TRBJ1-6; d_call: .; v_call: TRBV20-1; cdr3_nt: TGCAGTGCTAGCGAGGGTGAGGTTTCACCCCTCCACTTT; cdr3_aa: CSASEGEVSPLHF
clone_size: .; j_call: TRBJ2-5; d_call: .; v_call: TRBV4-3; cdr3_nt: TGCGCCAGCAGCCAAGAAGAGAGCGATTACAGCCAAGAGACCCAGTACTTC; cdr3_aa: CASSQEESDYSQETQYF
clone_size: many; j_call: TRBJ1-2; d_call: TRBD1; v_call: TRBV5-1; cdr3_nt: TGCGCCAGCAGCTCTGAACCCGGGACAGGACTGACATTCTATGGCTACACCTTC; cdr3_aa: CASSSEPGTGLTFYGYTF
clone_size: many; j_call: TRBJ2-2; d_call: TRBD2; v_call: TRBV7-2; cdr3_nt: TGTGCCAGCAGCCTGAGTGGGCGGGGGGCTTTCACCGGGGAGCTGTTTTTT; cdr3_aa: CASSLSGRGAFTGELFF
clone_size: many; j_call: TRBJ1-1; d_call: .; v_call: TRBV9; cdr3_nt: TGTGCCAGCAGCGCGCAGGGCGCTGAAGCTTTCTTT; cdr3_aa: CASSAQGAEAFF
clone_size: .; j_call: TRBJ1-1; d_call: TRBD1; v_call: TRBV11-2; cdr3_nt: TGTGCCAGCAGCCGAAGACAGGGGACCCGCACTGAAGCTTTCTTT; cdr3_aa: CASSRRQGTRTEAFF
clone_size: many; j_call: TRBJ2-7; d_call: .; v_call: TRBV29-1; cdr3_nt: TGCAGCGTTGAGCAGGTCGGGGGTAACTTCTACGAGCAGTACTTC; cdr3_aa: CSVEQVGGNFYEQYF
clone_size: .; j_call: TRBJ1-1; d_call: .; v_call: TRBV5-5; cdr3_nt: TGTGCCAGCAGCCGTCCGGGTACGGACACTGAAGCTTTCTTT; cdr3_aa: CASSRPGTDTEAFF
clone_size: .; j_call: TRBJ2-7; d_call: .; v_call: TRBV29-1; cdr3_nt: TGCAGCGTTGAGGGACCGAGATCCTACGAGCAGTACTTC; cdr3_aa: CSVEGPRSYEQYF